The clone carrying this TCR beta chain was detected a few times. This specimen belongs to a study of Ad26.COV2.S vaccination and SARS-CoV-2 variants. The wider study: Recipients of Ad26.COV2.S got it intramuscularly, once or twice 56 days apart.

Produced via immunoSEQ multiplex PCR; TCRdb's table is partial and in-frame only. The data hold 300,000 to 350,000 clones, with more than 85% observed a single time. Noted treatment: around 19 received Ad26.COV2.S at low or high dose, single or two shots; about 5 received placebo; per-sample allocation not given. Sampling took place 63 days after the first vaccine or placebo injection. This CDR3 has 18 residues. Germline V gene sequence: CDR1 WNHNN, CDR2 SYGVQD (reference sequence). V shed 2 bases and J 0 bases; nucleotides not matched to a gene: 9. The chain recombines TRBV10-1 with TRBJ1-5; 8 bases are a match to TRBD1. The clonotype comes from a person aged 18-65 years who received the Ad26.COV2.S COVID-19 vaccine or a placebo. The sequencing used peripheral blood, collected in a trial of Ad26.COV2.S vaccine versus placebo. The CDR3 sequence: CASSEARGLRGSNQPQHF. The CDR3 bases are TGCGCCAGCAGTGAGGCCAGGGGGCTTCGAGGTAGCAATCAGCCCCAGCATTTT.